These 12 T cell receptor beta chains were sequenced from one sample in a study of identical twins. TCRdb used MiXCR to reprocess the 5' RACE reads, holding one entry per CDR3 protein. The data hold roughly 1,500,000 distinct CDR3 sequences, with roughly a third observed a single time. Specimen: cord blood. The origin of the receptors is a newborn girl in good health.

This clonotype showed up just a few times. This chain connects TRBV20-1 to TRBJ1-1, with D tentatively TRBD1 (6 bases). From germline, CDR1 is DFQATT and CDR2 SNEGSKA (reference sequence). The CDR3 totals 12 residues. Trimming left V 8 bases short and J 4 bases short, with 14 bases between. This chain's CDR3 is CSTKQGTTEAFF. The CDR3 bases are TGCAGTACGAAACAGGGAACCACTGAAGCTTTCTTT.

The chain employs TRBV12-3 or TRBV12-4 and TRBJ1-2; D is possibly TRBD1 (5 bases). V was cut by 7 bases and J by 1 base, with 22 bases left in between. The CDR3 covers 17 residues. The CDR3 DNA follows: TGTGCCAGCACTCCAGTGATCGGGGGGAAGGGTAACTATGGCTACACCTTC. Protein sequence: CASTPVIGGKGNYGYTF.

This clonotype has just a few counts. The chain carries TRBV2 and TRBJ1-1; 9 bases are shared with TRBD1. V trimming: 5 bases; J trimming: 0 bases; junction bases outside the gene matches: 7. Looked up from germline, CDR1 is SNHLY and CDR2 is FYNNEI. CDR3 length equals 16 residues. The CDR3 DNA follows: TGTGCCAGCAGTCCCCTCCGGACAGGGGTGAACACTGAAGCTTTCTTT. Its protein product is CASSPLRTGVNTEAFF. The full variable domain, completed using reference TRBV2 and TRBJ1-1, is EPEVTQTPSHQVTQMGQEVILRCVPISNHLYFYWYRQILGQKVEFLVSFYNNEISEKSEIFDDQFSVERPDGSNFTLKIRSTKLEDSAMYFCASSPLRTGVNTEAFFGQGTRLTVV.

This chain connects TRBV14 to TRBJ2-6; D is uncertain. The V gene lost 0 bases and the J gene lost 4 bases, with 13 bases spanning the gap. The germline CDR1 and CDR2 sequences are SGHDN and FVKESK. This CDR3 contains 17 residues. CDR3 amino acids: CASSQDAHPAGANVLTF. DNA for the CDR3: TGTGCCAGCAGCCAAGATGCCCACCCGGCCGGGGCCAACGTCCTGACTTTC.

This clonotype was observed a handful of times. This rearrangement joins TRBV5-1 to TRBJ1-5, with D possibly matching TRBD1 (5 bases). CDR3 size: 15 residues. V gave up 0 bases and J gave up 7 bases, with 14 bases separating them. Germline CDR1 SGHRS, CDR2 YFSETQ. CDR3 coding DNA: TGCGCCAGCAGCTTGGTGGGGGGTGAGAGGCAGCCCCAGCATTTT. Encoded protein: CASSLVGGERQPQHF.

The V call is TRBV6-5, the J call TRBJ1-5, with unresolved D. V lost 2 bases, J lost 7 bases, and 9 bases lay in between. The CDR3 runs 13 residues. CDR1 is MNHEY, CDR2 SVGAGI, per germline. The DNA of the CDR3 is TGTGCCAGCAGTTACACAGCCGTGCAGCCCCAGCATTTT. This sequence encodes CASSYTAVQPQHF.

The rearrangement joins TRBV7-2 to TRBJ2-3, with a tentative D call TRBD1 (6 bases). The CDR3 is made up of 19 amino acids. V shed 3 bases and J shed 1 base, with 23 bases lying between them. CDR1 and CDR2 from the germline V gene are SGHTA and FQGNSA. The DNA for the CDR3 is TGTGCCAGCAGCTTCACCCGGACAGTTGGCTTTTTAGGCACAGATACGCAGTATTTT. Encoded protein: CASSFTRTVGFLGTDTQYF.

In this sample, this clonotype turned up a few times. The chain uses TRBV11-1 and TRBJ2-2; D ambiguous. Trimming pared 3 bases from V and 6 bases from J, leaving 17 bases between. CDR3 length: 16 residues. The germline gives CDR1 SGHAT, CDR2 FQDESV (reference sequence). CDR3 residues: CASSFSDVFAPGELFF. For the CDR3, the DNA is TGTGCCAGCAGCTTTTCAGACGTTTTCGCCCCCGGGGAGCTGTTTTTT.

The CDR3 is CSVEPGADSEKLFF. The CDR3 bases are TGCAGCGTTGAACCAGGGGCAGATTCCGAAAAACTGTTTTTT. This rearrangement joins TRBV29-1 to TRBJ1-4; possible D gene TRBD1, 6 bases. CDR3 size: 14 residues. V was cut by 2 bases and J by 8 bases, with 15 bases left in between. Germline V gene data show CDR1 as SQVTM and CDR2 as ANQGSEA.

The rearrangement links TRBV7-9 to TRBJ1-2; the match to TRBD1 covers 10 bases. The V gene's germline CDR1 is SEHNR and CDR2 FQNEAQ (reference sequence). Trimming took 5 bases from V and 2 from J; bases not matched to a gene: 5. The CDR3 loop spans 15 amino acids. The CDR3 sequence: CASSHRDRGNYGYTF. The CDR3 bases are TGTGCCAGCAGCCACCGGGACAGGGGAAACTATGGCTACACCTTC.

A few counts support this clonotype. J is TRBJ2-7 and V is TRBV4-2, with TRBD2 as a possible D gene (6 bases). Per the germline V gene, CDR1 is LGHNA and CDR2 is YNFKEQ. V was pared by 0 bases and J by 3 bases, with 12 bases between. This CDR3 contains 15 residues. CDR3 region: CASSQEGGVLYEQYF. The CDR3 bases are TGTGCCAGCAGCCAAGAGGGAGGCGTACTCTACGAGCAGTACTTC.

This chain uses TRBV16 with TRBJ1-1, with D possibly being TRBD1 (5 bases). Germline loops: CDR1 KGHSY, CDR2 FQNENV. V lost 4 bases, J lost 1 base, and 16 bases lay in between. This CDR3 spans 16 amino acids. As DNA, the CDR3 is TGTGCCAGCAGCCCCCTGGCCCGGGGGAAGAACACTGAAGCTTTCTTT. Its protein product is CASSPLARGKNTEAFF.